This T cell receptor beta chain stems from a study of shared clonotypes between healthy human individuals. Germline V gives CDR1 WSHSY, CDR2 SAAADI. Trimming took 2 bases from V and 6 from J, leaving 11 bases between them. This CDR3 has 14 residues. A word on this clone: The antigen is not known.

General study findings and limits: The low donor count limited represented genetic and exposure-history diversity.

The method was immunoSEQ multiplex PCR; TCRdb's version includes in-frame clones alone and lacks a portion of them. The sample lists about 1.9 million clones; 93% were seen once. CD45RO-negative cells were positively selected for CCR7, leaving out terminally differentiated effector memory CD45RA+ cells. The rearrangement links TRBV10-2 to TRBJ2-1, with TRBD2 as a possible D gene (5 bases). The sequence derives from a young man in good health. Some clones in this sample may be carry-over from other donors' samples. Sequenced material: naive CD8+ T cells from PBMCs. CDR3 sequence reads: CASSEEGWGNEQFF. CDR3 nucleotide sequence: TGCGCCAGCAGTGAGGAGGGCTGGGGCAATGAGCAGTTCTTC.